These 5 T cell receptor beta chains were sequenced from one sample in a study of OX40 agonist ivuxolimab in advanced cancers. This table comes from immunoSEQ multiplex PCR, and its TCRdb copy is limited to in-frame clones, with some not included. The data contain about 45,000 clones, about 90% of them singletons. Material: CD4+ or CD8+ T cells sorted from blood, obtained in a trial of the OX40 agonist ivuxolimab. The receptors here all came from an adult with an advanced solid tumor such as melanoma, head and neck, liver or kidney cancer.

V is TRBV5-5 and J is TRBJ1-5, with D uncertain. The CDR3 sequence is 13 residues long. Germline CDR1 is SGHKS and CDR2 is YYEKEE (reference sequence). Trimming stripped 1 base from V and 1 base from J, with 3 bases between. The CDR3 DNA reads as TGTGCCAGCAGCTTGAACAGCAATCAGCCCCAGCATTTT. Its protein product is CASSLNSNQPQHF.

The CDR3 spells CASRESGIKGTGELFF. The DNA for the CDR3 is TGCGCCAGCAGGGAAAGCGGGATAAAGGGCACCGGGGAGCTGTTTTTT. The rearrangement joins TRBV5-1 to TRBJ2-2, with 7 bases that match TRBD2. V lost 5 bases to trimming and J lost 4 bases; unmatched junction nucleotides: 11. There are 16 residues in the CDR3. Per germline, CDR1 SGHRS and CDR2 YFSETQ.

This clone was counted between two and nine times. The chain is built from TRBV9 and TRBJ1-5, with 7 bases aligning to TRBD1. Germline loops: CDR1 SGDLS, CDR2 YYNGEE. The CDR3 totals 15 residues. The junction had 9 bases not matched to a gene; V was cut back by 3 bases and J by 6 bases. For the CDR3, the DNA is TGTGCCAGCAGCGAGGAAGGGCAGGGGGGTCAGCCCCAGCATTTT. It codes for CASSEEGQGGQPQHF.

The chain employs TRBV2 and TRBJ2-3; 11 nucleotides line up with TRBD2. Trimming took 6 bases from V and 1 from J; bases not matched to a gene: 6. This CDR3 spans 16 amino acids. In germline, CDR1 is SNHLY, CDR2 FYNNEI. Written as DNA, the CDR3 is TGTGCCAGCAGCCGCGGGACTAGCGGAGGCACAGATACGCAGTATTTT. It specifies CASSRGTSGGTDTQYF.

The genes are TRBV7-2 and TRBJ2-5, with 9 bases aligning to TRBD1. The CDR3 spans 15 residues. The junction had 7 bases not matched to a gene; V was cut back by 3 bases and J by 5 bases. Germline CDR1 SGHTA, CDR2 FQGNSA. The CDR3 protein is CASSLAGTGSETQYF. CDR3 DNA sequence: TGTGCCAGCAGCTTGGCCGGGACAGGGTCGGAGACCCAGTACTTC.